Listed here is a single TCR beta chain. It has no known antigen specificity. Base qualities are not at hand, and no much larger clone is one base apart. Its CDR3 holds 17 amino acids, cysteine through phenylalanine. Only the CDR3 part of the read is kept: 51 bases, read in frame from the first base. The sample belongs to a study of blood T cell repertoires in COVID-19 (dated by TCRdb to between 2020 and 2021). General notes on the study: The collaborator samples originated in the United States, Italy and Spain and spanned the acute and convalescent phases of COVID-19. The material from the prospective study consisted of cDNA or gDNA derived from T cells, B-cell-depleted T cells, or PBMCs. Subjects who had been exposed to COVID-19, were actively infected with it, or had recovered from it provided the deeply sampled blood TCRbeta repertoires that made up the dataset. The repertoires were released in a freely available public database intended as a resource for research on the immune response to SARS-CoV-2. The samples were drawn from the first 160 participants of the ongoing ImmuneRACE study and from 950 to 1,500 subjects provided by 6 global collaborators. Sample metadata almost always included a de-identified subject ID, COVID-19 status, age in years and sex. Where HLA class I and class II types were available, the types were taken from metadata supplied by the sample provider, not from assay-based typing. On the study overall, not on this receptor specifically: The amount of clinical and demographic metadata varied by source and participant and was provided uncurated.

The immunoSEQ Assay, a bias-controlled multiplex PCR, was used to amplify TCRbeta CDR3 regions from genomic DNA. The source study handled its data this way. The number of nucleated cells in each sample was estimated from the amplification of reference gene primers within the assay. To quantify the absolute abundance of each unique TCRbeta CDR3 rearrangement, sequence reads were collapsed and filtered. For each sample, productive Simpson clonality was calculated as the square root of Simpson's diversity index across productive rearrangements. This is the immuneACCESS table as TCRdb keeps it, with only in-frame sequences that have V and J called. A part of the clones is gone; compared with another copy, unresolved V genes explain less than half, and the rest is unexplained. V and J calls and clone size come straight from that table; D and trimming were deduced from the DNA. For this sample the table gives fewer than 150,000 clones, of which roughly four fifths were detected only once. The ten largest clones represent 11% of the sample.

Each collaborating institution followed its own protocols to collect whole blood in K2EDTA tubes. For TCRbeta analysis, collaborator samples were shipped as frozen whole blood, as isolated PBMCs, or as DNA extracted from either sample type. The material sequenced was peripheral blood. The rearranged segments are TRBV21-1 and TRBJ2-2; no check of the table's D call, TRBD2, against the DNA was made. TRBV21-1 is tagged as a pseudogene. The clonotype originates from a human donor in a cohort sampled during active COVID-19. CDR3 region: CASTLIAGDGHTGELFF. The base sequence is TGTGCCAGCACCCTAATCGCGGGGGACGGACACACCGGGGAGCTGTTTTTT.